Shown below are 24 T cell receptor beta chains from a single sample sequenced in a study of regulatory T cells in long-lasting Graves disease. Sequencing libraries for TCR beta were prepared with iRepertoire HTBI primers and Arm-PCR of CDR3 regions. TCRdb re-derived calls from the multiplex PCR reads in MiXCR, one entry per CDR3 protein. In the table there are hundreds of thousands of distinct CDR3 sequences, approximately 31% of which are singletons. Time point of the sample: persistent/refractory GD, antithyroid drugs over 5 years with positive TRAb. PBMC-derived RNA was used for the TCR library. Source: peripheral blood mononuclear cells (PBMCs), taken when the disease was refractory, from a patient treated with antithyroid drugs. The receptors originated from a female donor with Graves disease.

The chain employs TRBV7-2 and TRBJ1-2; no clear D gene. The CDR3 covers 14 residues. The germline CDR1 and CDR2 sequences are SGHTA and FQGNSA. Trimming cost V 5 bases and J 0 bases, with 10 bases left between them. This chain's CDR3 is CASSQRRANYGYTF. The CDR3 DNA sequence: TGTGCCAGCAGCCAACGAAGGGCTAACTATGGCTACACCTTC.

V and J are TRBV4-1 and TRBJ1-4, with 8 bases aligning to TRBD1. V lost 1 base and J lost 2; bases outside the gene matches: 6. The CDR3 is 17 residues long. Germline CDR1 is MGHRA and CDR2 is YSYEKL. The CDR3 DNA is TGCGCCAGCAGCCAAGTTCTACAGGGGGTTACTAATGAAAAACTGTTTTTT. Its translation: CASSQVLQGVTNEKLFF.

This sequence joins TRBV3-1 and TRBJ2-4, with 9 bases aligning to TRBD2. The CDR3 has 13 residues. Germline lookup yields CDR1 LGHDT and CDR2 YNNKEL (reference sequence). With V trimmed by 6 bases and J by 8 bases, 5 bases remained unmatched. CDR3 DNA sequence: TGTGCCAGCAGGGCCCGCGGGAGGGACATTCAGTACTTC. Its protein product is CASRARGRDIQYF.

This clonotype was detected a few times. V and J are TRBV19 and TRBJ1-1; 10 bases agree with TRBD1. The CDR3 is 15 amino acids. Losses at the gene ends were 3 bases for V and 8 bases for J; bases not matched to a gene: 9. The germline V gene has CDR1 LNHDA and CDR2 SQIVND (reference sequence). CDR3 in DNA: TGTGCCAGTAGTATCTCAGGGACAGGGGCGGTAGAAGCTTTCTTT. This sequence encodes CASSISGTGAVEAFF.

This sequence joins TRBV12-3 or TRBV12-4 and TRBJ1-3, with 9 bases identical to TRBD1. J lost 4 bases, V lost 7 bases, and 8 bases had no gene match. This CDR3 spans 15 amino acids. This chain's CDR3 is CASTITGGAGNTIYF. For the CDR3, the DNA is TGTGCCAGCACTATAACAGGGGGCGCGGGAAACACCATATATTTT.

This chain joins TRBV20-1 and TRBJ2-7; 10 bases map to TRBD2. The CDR3 extends over 15 amino acids. The germline V gene has CDR1 DFQATT and CDR2 SNEGSKA (reference sequence). V shed 6 bases, J shed 1 base, and the junction held 9 bases outside the gene matches. CDR3 DNA sequence: TGCAGTGCCGAAAGGAGCGGGAGGGTTTCCTACGAGCAGTACTTC. Its protein is CSAERSGRVSYEQYF.

The CDR3: CATTDRVGTQYF. The CDR3 bases are TGTGCCACGACAGACAGGGTGGGGACCCAGTACTTC. V is TRBV24-1 and J is TRBJ2-5, with 7 bases matching TRBD1. The CDR3 totals 12 residues. CDR1 KGHDR and CDR2 SFDVKD come from the germline V gene. The V segment lost 10 bases and the J segment 7 bases; nucleotides outside the gene matches: 8.

This clonotype was seen a handful of times. V is TRBV5-6 and J is TRBJ1-2; 7 positions match TRBD1. Trimming cost V 4 bases and J 0 bases; bases outside gene matches: 6. CDR1 and CDR2 from the germline V gene are SGHDT and YYEEEE. The CDR3 sequence is 15 residues long. The CDR3 DNA follows: TGTGCCAGCAGCACCCGGACAGGAACTAACTATGGCTACACCTTC. Translated: CASSTRTGTNYGYTF.

The genes are TRBV20-1 and TRBJ1-1; D perhaps matches TRBD1 (6 bases). V gave up 0 bases and J gave up 4 bases, with 18 bases separating them. This CDR3 is 16 amino acids long. Germline V gene data show CDR1 as DFQATT and CDR2 as SNEGSKA (reference sequence). The CDR3 sequence is CSARDYRRGASTEAFF. CDR3 nucleotides: TGCAGTGCTAGAGATTATCGGCGGGGGGCAAGCACTGAAGCTTTCTTT.

This clonotype was detected ten times or more. The chain couples TRBV12-3 or TRBV12-4 to TRBJ1-2; no clear D gene. Trimming left V 8 bases short and J 4 bases short, with 17 bases between. The CDR3 runs to 14 residues. As DNA, the CDR3 is TGTGCCAGCGGGGTAGGGCAAACGTCCTATGGCTACACCTTC. It translates to CASGVGQTSYGYTF.

V is TRBV7-8 and J is TRBJ1-3; D might be TRBD1 (5 bases). Germline loops: CDR1 SGHVS, CDR2 FQNEAQ. The V gene lost 0 bases and the J gene lost 2 bases, with 11 bases spanning the gap. The CDR3 is made up of 16 amino acids. The CDR3 protein is CASSLARGVPGNTIYF. The CDR3 region has the DNA TGTGCCAGCAGCTTAGCCCGAGGGGTCCCTGGAAACACCATATATTTT. Full variable domain (rest looked up from reference TRBV7-8 and TRBJ1-3): GAGVSQSPRYKVAKRGQDVALRCDPISGHVSLFWYQQALGQGPEFLTYFQNEAQLDKSGLPSDRFFAERPEGSVSTLKIQRTQQEDSAVYLCASSLARGVPGNTIYFGEGSWLTVV.

This clonotype was detected a few times. The V gene is TRBV5-5, the J gene TRBJ2-7; D is unresolved. The length of the CDR3 is 13 residues. Germline loops: CDR1 SGHKS, CDR2 YYEKEE (reference sequence). V was shortened by 3 bases and J by 3 bases, with 10 bases between the two germline ends. In nucleotides, the CDR3 is TGTGCCAGCAGCTCGAACCGCAACTACGAGCAGTACTTC. It yields the protein CASSSNRNYEQYF.

This clonotype was detected a few times. The CDR3 spells CASSRDVNYEQYF. CDR3 nucleotide sequence: TGTGCCAGCAGTAGGGACGTCAACTACGAGCAGTACTTC. This sequence joins TRBV6-1 and TRBJ2-7, with D perhaps assigned TRBD1 or TRBD2 (5 bases each). V was clipped by 5 bases and J by 3 bases, with 11 bases between them. The germline gives CDR1 MNHNS, CDR2 SASEGT. This CDR3 spans 13 amino acids.

This clonotype was recorded many times. The genes are TRBV6-1 and TRBJ1-5; 7 positions agree with TRBD1. V lost 7 bases, J lost 2 bases, and 5 bases stayed unmatched. The CDR3 consists of 14 residues. The V gene's germline CDR1 is MNHNS and CDR2 SASEGT. CDR3 loop: CASTHGQGNQPQHF. CDR3 nucleotide sequence: TGTGCCAGCACCCACGGACAGGGCAATCAGCCCCAGCATTTT.

CDR3 nucleotide sequence: TGTGCCAGCAGCCCCGGACAGCAAGGGGGCGGCTACACCTTC. It translates to CASSPGQQGGGYTF. V gene TRBV3-1 combines with J gene TRBJ1-2; 7 nucleotides agree with TRBD1. This CDR3 spans 14 amino acids. V trimming: 4 bases; J trimming: 8 bases; junction bases outside the gene matches: 10. The germline V gene encodes CDR1 LGHDT and CDR2 YNNKEL (reference sequence).

This clonotype was seen many times. This chain connects TRBV12-3 or TRBV12-4 to TRBJ2-2; D unclear. CDR3 size: 12 residues. Trimming left V 6 bases short and J 6 bases short, with 8 bases between. The CDR3 DNA reads TGTGCCAGCAGCTTACGATCCGGGGAGCTGTTTTTT. Amino acid sequence: CASSLRSGELFF.

This chain joins TRBV12-3 or TRBV12-4 and TRBJ2-2; D perhaps matches TRBD2 (5 bases). Trimming removed 8 bases at V and 8 bases at J, with 12 bases between. This CDR3 has 12 amino acids. The CDR3 nucleotides read TGTGCCAGCGACTCAAGGACTGGGGAGCTGTTTTTT. It translates to CASDSRTGELFF.

The chain links TRBV19 to TRBJ2-3, with TRBD2 identical over 8 bases. This CDR3 has 14 amino acids. The J segment lost 6 bases and the V segment lost 6 bases, leaving 8 bases of the junction unmatched. Germline-derived CDR1 and CDR2 are LNHDA and SQIVND (reference sequence). CDR3 sequence reads: CASRTSGSSDTQYF. In DNA, the CDR3 is TGTGCCAGTAGAACGAGCGGGAGCAGCGATACGCAGTATTTT. Using reference TRBV19 and TRBJ2-3 for the parts outside the CDR3, the full variable domain is DGGITQSPKYLFRKEGQNVTLSCEQNLNHDAMYWYRQDPGQGLRLIYYSQIVNDFQKGDIAEGYSVSREKKESFPLTVTSAQKNPTAFYLCASRTSGSSDTQYFGPGTRLTVL.

The rearrangement joins TRBV27 to TRBJ1-5, with no clear D. Germline CDR1 MNHEY, CDR2 SMNVEV (reference sequence). The CDR3 sequence is 15 residues long. V dropped 1 base and J dropped 0 bases, with 7 bases sitting between them. For the CDR3, the DNA is TGTGCCAGCAGTTTATTTGGAATTAGCAATCAGCCCCAGCATTTT. This translates into CASSLFGISNQPQHF.

This clonotype was observed a handful of times. Given a much more abundant clone one base away, this may be a read error. J is TRBJ1-2 and V is TRBV3-1; TRBD1 agrees at 9 bases. J lost 8 bases, V lost 4 bases, and 8 bases had no gene match. Germline CDR1 reads LGHDT; CDR2 reads YNNKEL (reference sequence). The CDR3 sequence is 14 residues long. The CDR3 region is CASSPTGTGRGYTF. The CDR3 bases are TGTGCCAGCAGCCCAACCGGGACAGGGAGAGGCTACACCTTC.

This clonotype was recorded once. The chain joins TRBV7-3 to TRBJ2-1, with D tentatively TRBD2 (6 bases). Looked up from germline, CDR1 is SGHTA and CDR2 is FQGTGA. Trimming removed 5 bases at V and 2 bases at J, with 13 bases between. The CDR3 contains 15 residues. The CDR3 is CASSLQLATYNEQFF. CDR3 nucleotides: TGTGCCAGCAGCCTTCAACTAGCAACCTACAATGAGCAGTTCTTC. Together with reference TRBV7-3 and TRBJ2-1, the CDR3 gives the full variable domain: GAGVSQTPSNKVTEKGKYVELRCDPISGHTALYWYRQSLGQGPEFLIYFQGTGAADDSGLPNDRFFAVRPEGSVSTLKIQRTERGDSAVYLCASSLQLATYNEQFFGPGTRLTVL.

The chain recombines TRBV12-3 or TRBV12-4 with TRBJ1-2; D gene ambiguous. The V end was cut by 3 bases, the J end by 3 bases, with 20 bases between. This CDR3 has 17 residues. As DNA, the CDR3 is TGTGCCAGCAGTTTTTTTCTGCGGACGACGGCCGACTATGGCTACACCTTC. Translating it yields CASSFFLRTTADYGYTF.

In this sample, this clonotype turned up many times. V gene TRBV2 combines with J gene TRBJ2-7, with D unclear. The CDR3 loop spans 14 amino acids. The germline gives CDR1 SNHLY, CDR2 FYNNEI. V was clipped by 4 bases and J by 2 bases, with 12 bases between them. As DNA, the CDR3 is TGTGCCAGCAGTGCGGCAGGTCTGGCCTACGAGCAGTACTTC. Translating it yields CASSAAGLAYEQYF.

This chain links TRBV6-2 or TRBV6-3 with TRBJ1-2; 8 positions agree with TRBD1. The junction had 11 bases not matched to a gene; V was cut back by 6 bases and J by 8 bases. CDR3 length: 14 residues. Germline V CDR1 and CDR2: MNHEY, SVGEGT. The CDR3 reads CASRPRGQGAGYTF. The CDR3 DNA reads TGTGCCAGCAGACCACGCGGACAGGGAGCAGGCTACACCTTC.